The 7 T cell receptor beta chains below all came from one sample that was sequenced in a study of technical replicates of blood from a few donors (dated by TCRdb to 2017 to 2019). Libraries were built with the immunoSEQ multiplex PCR assay. The table was pulled from immuneACCESS by TCRdb, which kept in-frame rearrangements only. Such tables lose some clones; where checked, under half of the loss comes from unresolved V genes, and the rest has no known cause. The table for this sample lists about 70,000 clones; about 96% of them were counted only once. Jointly, the top ten make up roughly 0.21% of the sample. The sequencing input was T cells isolated from PBMCs. Receptor source: a human donor in good health.

The J gene is TRBJ2-1, the V gene TRBV5-6; possible D gene TRBD1, 5 bases. Germline V CDR1 and CDR2: SGHDT, YYEEEE. Trimming took 2 bases from V and 5 from J, leaving 5 bases between them. This CDR3 comprises 12 residues. CDR3 sequence: CASSLGDNEQFF. CDR3 nucleotide sequence: TGTGCCAGCAGCTTAGGGGACAATGAGCAGTTCTTC.

This chain joins TRBV5-4 and TRBJ1-5, with 9 nucleotides matching TRBD1. Trimming cost V 2 bases and J 7 bases; bases outside gene matches: 7. The germline CDR1 and CDR2 sequences are SGHNT and YYREEE (reference sequence). This CDR3 is 15 amino acids long. This CDR3 reads CASSLGTGLGQPQHF. In DNA form, the CDR3 reads TGTGCCAGCAGCTTAGGGACAGGGTTAGGACAGCCCCAGCATTTT.

The gene calls are TRBV15 and TRBJ2-1; 14 bases map to TRBD2. The CDR3 consists of 18 residues. Germline-derived CDR1 and CDR2 are LNHNV and YYDKDF (reference sequence). The J segment lost 9 bases and the V segment lost 3 bases, leaving 13 bases of the junction unmatched. This CDR3 reads CATSRAGTSGSLLSEQFF. CDR3 DNA sequence: TGTGCCACCAGCAGGGCCGGGACTAGCGGGAGTTTGCTCAGTGAGCAGTTCTTC.

V and J are TRBV18 and TRBJ1-1; 12 positions match TRBD1. The junction had 6 bases not matched to a gene; V was cut back by 3 bases and J by 4 bases. CDR3 length: 16 amino acids. Germline CDR1 and CDR2: KGHSH and LQKENI. Here the CDR3 DNA reads TGTGCCAGCTCACCCGGGACAGGGGGCCAGGGCACTGAAGCTTTCTTT. This sequence encodes CASSPGTGGQGTEAFF.

This chain connects TRBV7-2 to TRBJ2-7, with unresolved D. Deletions cut 4 bases from V and 6 bases from J, with 10 bases between. The CDR3 loop spans 12 amino acids. Germline-derived CDR1 and CDR2 are SGHTA and FQGNSA. In DNA form, the CDR3 reads TGTGCCAGCAGCTACCCCCCCGGCGAGCAGTACTTC. Residues: CASSYPPGEQYF. The full variable domain, with the rest looked up from reference TRBV7-2 and TRBJ2-7, is GAGVSQSPSNKVTEKGKDVELRCDPISGHTALYWYRQSLGQGLEFLIYFQGNSAPDKSGLPSDRFSAERTGGSVSTLTIQRTQQEDSAVYLCASSYPPGEQYFGPGTRLTVT.

The genes are TRBV11-2 and TRBJ2-7, with a weak D call TRBD2 (5 bases). This CDR3 is 15 amino acids long. Per the germline V gene, CDR1 is SGHAT and CDR2 is FQNNGV. Trimming stripped 5 bases from V and 1 base from J, with 15 bases between. The CDR3 loop is CASSPLRTQSYEQYF. The CDR3 DNA sequence: TGTGCCAGCAGCCCTCTGCGGACTCAGTCCTACGAGCAGTACTTC.

The genes are TRBV28 and TRBJ2-7; the match to TRBD1 covers 9 bases. Germline lookup yields CDR1 MDHEN and CDR2 SYDVKM. V shed 5 bases and J 2 bases; nucleotides not matched to a gene: 7. This CDR3 contains 15 residues. The DNA of the CDR3 is TGTGCCAGCAGTCCAAGACAGGGGGGGGCCTACGAGCAGTACTTC. This encodes CASSPRQGGAYEQYF.